This TCR beta chain was captured in a study of T cells after posttransplantation cyclophosphamide. Findings and caveats of the study: TRB overlap between skin or GI tissue T cells and blood was limited. Donor CD8+ memory clones often dominated recipient blood repertoires at later times.

Germline loops: CDR1 SGHAT, CDR2 FQNNGV. V was shortened by 1 base and J by 3 bases, with 10 bases between the two germline ends. The CDR3 covers 15 residues. A marrow graft followed busulfan-fludarabine conditioning, with cyclophosphamide on days +3 and +4. TCRdb keeps only in-frame clones here, not all; method: immunoSEQ multiplex PCR. The sample has around 37,000 clones, roughly 73% seen once. Concerning this clone itself: The antigen is not known.

The source material was CD4+ T cells sorted from blood, sampled 1903 days after a stem cell transplant with posttransplant cyclophosphamide. The receptor comes from a female patient in her forties or fifties who received an allogeneic stem cell transplant from a related donor, was CMV-positive, and had no GVHD. The graft donor may account for some of the T cells. This chain uses TRBV11-2 with TRBJ1-5; D is possibly TRBD1 (6 bases). The CDR3 DNA is TGTGCCAGCAGCTTAGGGACAGCTTACAATCAGCCCCAGCATTTT. This gives the protein CASSLGTAYNQPQHF.